This T cell receptor beta chain came from a study of response to subunit inactivated influenza vaccine. Regarding the study as a whole: Every seasonal influenza vaccination brings in few new T cells, the authors suggested.

This clonotype was recorded at least ten times. Its antigen is not identified. Via MiXCR, TCRdb re-called the RT-PCR reads, giving one row per CDR3 protein. The table records 650,000 to 700,000 distinct CDR3 sequences, 15% to 18% of them present only once. The sequence derives from a man aged 50-59 years who received an inactivated influenza vaccine. The material was PBMCs from blood, obtained approximately 12 days after vaccination.

Here the CDR3 reads CSASIRGNYGYTF. The DNA of the CDR3 is TGCAGTGCCTCAATCCGAGGGAACTATGGCTACACCTTC. This sequence joins TRBV20-1 and TRBJ1-2; no firm D call. Trimming took off 6 bases at V and 2 bases at J, with 13 bases between the two ends. The CDR3 totals 13 residues. In germline, CDR1 is DFQATT, CDR2 SNEGSKA (reference sequence).